These 26 T cell receptor beta chains were sequenced from one sample in a study of blood T cell repertoires in COVID-19. Measured with immunoSEQ multiplex PCR; TCRdb has only the in-frame clones, and not every one. The table has fewer than 350,000 clones, roughly 90% seen once; the top ten hold about 5.2%. The material sequenced was PBMCs or T cells enriched from blood (not recorded which). The receptors come from a man between 60 and 75 years old who had recovered from COVID-19.

The chain is built from TRBV21-1 and TRBJ1-4; TRBD1, the D gene given by the table, was not confirmed from the DNA. TRBV21-1 is listed as a pseudogene. The CDR3 has 15 amino acids. CDR3 region: CASTWTLATNEKLFF. In DNA, the CDR3 is TGTGCCAGCACCTGGACACTGGCAACTAATGAAAAACTGTTTTTT.

The chain has TRBV5-6 and TRBJ2-3; TRBD2 agrees at 8 bases. The trim removed 0 bases at V and 5 bases at J, leaving 5 bases unmatched. This CDR3 contains 15 residues. The germline gives CDR1 SGHDT, CDR2 YYEEEE. CDR3 protein: CASSLGTSGGDTQYF. CDR3 sequence (DNA): TGTGCCAGCAGCTTGGGTACTAGCGGTGGAGATACGCAGTATTTT.

The chain couples TRBV9 to TRBJ2-7, with a tentative D call TRBD1 (6 bases). The CDR3 extends over 13 amino acids. Trimming shortened V by 4 bases and J by 3 bases, and 11 bases separated the two germline ends. Germline V lookup: CDR1 SGDLS, CDR2 YYNGEE. The chain's CDR3 is CASSQTGGYEQYF. In DNA, the CDR3 is TGTGCCAGCAGCCAGACAGGTGGCTACGAGCAGTACTTC. Full variable domain (rest looked up from reference TRBV9 and TRBJ2-7): DSGVTQTPKHLITATGQRVTLRCSPRSGDLSVYWYQQSLDQGLQFLIQYYNGEERAKGNILERFSAQQFPDLHSELNLSSLELGDSALYFCASSQTGGYEQYFGPGTRLTVT.

The V call is TRBV25-1, the J call TRBJ2-3, with a tentative D call TRBD1 (5 bases). V was clipped by 8 bases and J by 3 bases, with 9 bases between them. Per the germline V gene, CDR1 is MGHDK and CDR2 is SYGVNS. The CDR3 covers 12 residues. CDR3 in amino acids: CASRRQTDTQYF. CDR3 sequence (DNA): TGTGCCAGCCGTCGACAGACAGATACGCAGTATTTT.

This clone was detected once. The chain combines TRBV10-1 with TRBJ1-5; the D is unclear. The germline V gene encodes CDR1 WNHNN and CDR2 SYGVQD (reference sequence). The V end lost 6 bases, the J end lost 2 bases, and 11 bases lay between the germline ends. The CDR3 totals 14 residues. The CDR3 coding sequence is TGCGCCAGCAGGTTGCCGGGTGGCAATCAGCCCCAGCATTTT. Protein product: CASRLPGGNQPQHF.

The rearrangement links TRBV5-6 to TRBJ1-3; D may be TRBD1 (5 bases). Deletions cut 3 bases from V and 0 bases from J, with 13 bases between. The CDR3 covers 16 residues. The germline V gene encodes CDR1 SGHDT and CDR2 YYEEEE. CDR3 amino acids: CASSYRQQLSGNTIYF. The CDR3 bases are TGTGCCAGCAGCTATAGACAGCAACTCTCTGGAAACACCATATATTTT.

The chain recombines TRBV5-1 with TRBJ2-1, with 12 bases fitting TRBD2. V lost 0 bases to trimming and J lost 4 bases; unmatched junction nucleotides: 8. The CDR3 runs to 18 residues. The germline V gene has CDR1 SGHRS and CDR2 YFSETQ. In nucleotides, the CDR3 is TGCGCCAGCAGCTTGGGACTAGCGGGAGTATATTGGTACAATGAGCAGTTCTTC. This codes for CASSLGLAGVYWYNEQFF. The whole variable domain, filled in from reference TRBV5-1 and TRBJ2-1, reads KAGVTQTPRYLIKTRGQQVTLSCSPISGHRSVSWYQQTPGQGLQFLFEYFSETQRNKGNFPGRFSGRQFSNSRSEMNVSTLELGDSALYLCASSLGLAGVYWYNEQFFGPGTRLTVL.

The V call is TRBV19, the J call TRBJ1-5, with 8 positions matching TRBD1. Germline CDR1 reads LNHDA; CDR2 reads SQIVND (reference sequence). The CDR3 totals 14 residues. V gave up 6 bases and J gave up 2 bases; unmatched junction bases: 3. The CDR3 loop reads CASSPGQGNQPQHF. For the CDR3, the DNA is TGTGCCAGTAGCCCGGGACAGGGCAATCAGCCCCAGCATTTT.

This chain uses TRBV27 with TRBJ1-1; 11 bases match TRBD1. The CDR3 is made up of 16 amino acids. The ends lost 6 bases at V and 1 base at J; junction bases unmatched: 7. CDR1 and CDR2 from the germline V gene are MNHEY and SMNVEV (reference sequence). This CDR3 reads CASSRTGGGSNTEAFF. The DNA of the CDR3 is TGTGCCAGCAGCCGGACAGGGGGCGGATCGAACACTGAAGCTTTCTTT.

The rearrangement uses TRBV29-1 and TRBJ2-7; D not resolved. CDR3 length: 11 residues. Trimming pared 7 bases from V and 3 bases from J, leaving 10 bases between. Germline CDR1 is SQVTM and CDR2 is ANQGSEA. The CDR3 DNA reads as TGCAGCGACCTCTCGGGCTACGAGCAGTACTTC. Translating it yields CSDLSGYEQYF.

The J gene is TRBJ2-7, the V gene TRBV5-6, with no clear D. The V end was cut by 2 bases, the J end by 7 bases, with 16 bases between. The germline V gene encodes CDR1 SGHDT and CDR2 YYEEEE. The CDR3 sequence is 14 residues long. The CDR3 DNA reads as TGTGCCAGCAGCTTCGAACTTGGAGCTCGGGAGCAGTACTTC. It translates to CASSFELGAREQYF.

This clone was detected once. This chain uses TRBV7-2 with TRBJ2-5, with 7 bases aligning to TRBD2. The germline V gene encodes CDR1 SGHTA and CDR2 FQGNSA. Trimming at V came to 5 bases and at J to 5 bases, leaving 11 bases not matched to a gene. The CDR3 totals 15 residues. The CDR3 DNA is TGTGCCAGCAGCCCCCAGACGGGGGGTCGGGAGACCCAGTACTTC. Protein: CASSPQTGGRETQYF.

The chain employs TRBV4-3 and TRBJ2-2; D possibly corresponds to TRBD2 (7 bases). V shed 3 bases and J shed 4 bases, with 9 bases lying between them. The CDR3 consists of 14 residues. The germline gives CDR1 LGHNA, CDR2 YSLEER. DNA of the CDR3: TGCGCCAGCAGCCACGGGGGGCGCACCGGGGAGCTGTTTTTT. Protein: CASSHGGRTGELFF.

This chain joins TRBV14 and TRBJ2-5; TRBD2 agrees at 7 bases. CDR3 length: 16 residues. The germline CDR1 and CDR2 sequences are SGHDN and FVKESK. Losses at the gene ends were 5 bases for V and 2 bases for J; bases not matched to a gene: 11. CDR3 loop: CASSKRGVSVQETQYF. CDR3 bases: TGTGCCAGCAGCAAGCGGGGCGTGTCCGTACAAGAGACCCAGTACTTC.

The rearrangement uses TRBV2 and TRBJ2-1; D may be TRBD2 (6 bases). Between the trimmed V and J ends, which lost 1 base and 9 bases, there was a span of 10 bases. Germline V gives CDR1 SNHLY, CDR2 FYNNEI. This CDR3 spans 13 amino acids. CDR3 nucleotides: TGTGCCAGCAGTGAAGAAGGCGGGACTGAGCAGTTCTTC. Protein: CASSEEGGTEQFF. The whole variable domain, filled in from reference TRBV2 and TRBJ2-1, reads EPEVTQTPSHQVTQMGQEVILRCVPISNHLYFYWYRQILGQKVEFLVSFYNNEISEKSEIFDDQFSVERPDGSNFTLKIRSTKLEDSAMYFCASSEEGGTEQFFGPGTRLTVL.

This clone turned up a few times. The chain is built from TRBV27 and TRBJ2-1; no clear D gene. The V gene's germline CDR1 is MNHEY and CDR2 SMNVEV (reference sequence). V was shortened by 3 bases and J by 2 bases, with 8 bases between the two germline ends. The CDR3 consists of 14 residues. The CDR3 nucleotides read TGTGCCAGCAGTTTCAACTTTCCCTACAATGAGCAGTTCTTC. This gives the protein CASSFNFPYNEQFF.

The chain employs TRBV6-4 and TRBJ1-6; D not certain. The CDR3 length is 13 residues. CDR1 is MRHNA and CDR2 is SNTAGT in the germline V gene. V lost 0 bases to trimming and J lost 7 bases, with 4 bases between them. This chain's CDR3 is CASSDSLNSPLHF. CDR3 bases: TGTGCCAGCAGTGACTCGTTAAATTCACCCCTCCACTTT.

The V and J genes are TRBV6-2 or TRBV6-3 and TRBJ1-2, with D hard to call. There are 11 residues in the CDR3. Per the germline V gene, CDR1 is MNHEY and CDR2 is SVGEGT. Trimming left V 4 bases short and J 7 bases short, with 7 bases between. The chain's CDR3 is CASSSGIGYTF. The CDR3 nucleotides are TGTGCCAGCAGTTCGGGTATTGGCTACACCTTC.

Notes on this clone: The same CDR3 arises from other DNA sequences in this sample as well. This chain connects TRBV3-1 (or the pseudogene TRBV3-2) to TRBJ1-1, with D hard to call. CDR1 and CDR2 (germline): LGHDT, YNNKEL (reference sequence). Trimming removed 1 base at V and 3 bases at J, with 3 bases between. The length of the CDR3 is 12 residues. The CDR3 region is CASSQADTEAFF. The DNA for the CDR3 is TGTGCCAGCAGCCAAGCCGACACTGAAGCTTTCTTT.

In DNA form, the CDR3 reads TGCGCCAGCAGGAACCTAGCGGGAGATACTGCAGATACGCAGTATTTT. Translated, it gives CASRNLAGDTADTQYF. The chain recombines TRBV10-2 with TRBJ2-3; 10 bases map to TRBD2. Germline trimming cut 6 bases from V and 4 bases from J; bases unmatched to any gene: 10. The germline CDR1 and CDR2 sequences are WSHSY and SAAADI. The length of the CDR3 is 16 residues.

This sequence joins TRBV28 and TRBJ1-4; D gene ambiguous. The CDR3 has 12 amino acids. Germline loops: CDR1 MDHEN, CDR2 SYDVKM. Trimming left V 4 bases short and J 7 bases short, with 7 bases between. The CDR3 bases are TGTGCCAGCAGTTCCTTACTTGAAAAACTGTTTTTT. This sequence encodes CASSSLLEKLFF.

The table lists this clone with a count of one. The chain recombines TRBV6-1 with TRBJ2-3, with 14 bases that match TRBD2. J lost 1 base, V lost 9 bases, and 3 bases had no gene match. The germline gives CDR1 MNHNS, CDR2 SASEGT. The CDR3 extends over 15 amino acids. Here the CDR3 DNA reads TGTGCCAGTAAGGGACTAGCGGGGGGCACAGATACGCAGTATTTT. This gives the protein CASKGLAGGTDTQYF.

V gene TRBV7-3 combines with J gene TRBJ2-1; a weak D match, TRBD2 (6 bases). Germline CDR1 reads SGHTA; CDR2 reads FQGTGA. This CDR3 spans 16 amino acids. The V end was cut by 5 bases, the J end by 6 bases, with 20 bases between. CDR3 sequence (DNA): TGTGCCAGCAGCCAGAATCCGGGACTTGGGAGCAATGAGCAGTTCTTC. Residues: CASSQNPGLGSNEQFF.

The chain carries TRBV5-5 and TRBJ2-5; unclear D gene. V lost 1 base and J 0 bases, leaving 7 bases between the germline ends. This CDR3 region has 14 residues. Per germline, CDR1 SGHKS and CDR2 YYEKEE (reference sequence). DNA of the CDR3: TGTGCCAGCAGCTTGTCAGACTACCAAGAGACCCAGTACTTC. It codes for CASSLSDYQETQYF. Full variable domain (rest looked up from reference TRBV5-5 and TRBJ2-5): DAGVTQSPTHLIKTRGQQVTLRCSPISGHKSVSWYQQVLGQGPQFIFQYYEKEERGRGNFPDRFSARQFPNYSSELNVNALLLGDSALYLCASSLSDYQETQYFGPGTRLLVL.

The chain recombines TRBV4-3 with TRBJ1-6, with 10 nucleotides matching TRBD1. Looked up from germline, CDR1 is LGHNA and CDR2 is YSLEER. Trimming at V came to 5 bases and at J to 8 bases, leaving 9 bases not matched to a gene. The CDR3 spans 16 residues. Here the CDR3 DNA reads TGCGCCAGCAGCTTTTATCCGACAGGGGGCGATTCACCCCTCCACTTT. Translating gives CASSFYPTGGDSPLHF.

This rearrangement joins TRBV18 to TRBJ1-5; possible D gene TRBD1, 5 bases. V was pared by 6 bases and J by 2 bases, with 20 bases between. The CDR3 loop spans 17 amino acids. CDR1 is KGHSH, CDR2 LQKENI, per germline. The CDR3 region has the DNA TGTGCCAGCTCCCCCTCCCCCCCCAGGGTTGGCAATCAGCCCCAGCATTTT. It codes for CASSPSPPRVGNQPQHF.